One and the same sample provided the 32 T cell receptor beta chains below, sequenced in a study of blood T cells in healthy people across ages. Combining a sample-barcoded 5' primer with a J-beta primer mix, a second PCR ran for roughly 7 to 12 cycles. Via MiXCR, TCRdb re-called the 5' RACE reads, giving one row per CDR3 protein. Of approximately 730,000 distinct CDR3 sequences in the sample, about 55% are singletons; the top ten hold 41%. The sequenced sample was blood. The source is a man at least 80 years old in good health.

With regard to this clonotype: At one end the junction does not follow the germline gene, possibly because of a read error. The chain links TRBV3-1 to TRBJ2-7; TRBD2 matches 8 bases. Germline values: CDR1 LGHDT, CDR2 YNNKEL (reference sequence). The CDR3 is 18 residues long. CDR3 nucleotides: TGTGCCAGCAGCCTCGACCTACTACGGGAGGGGTCAGCCTACGGGCAGTACTTC. It encodes CASSLDLLREGSAYGQYF.

CDR3 sequence (DNA): TGCAGTGCTAGAGATCCGAACAGGGGAATGGCCACTGAAGCTTTCTTT. Translating gives CSARDPNRGMATEAFF. This sequence joins TRBV20-1 and TRBJ1-1, with TRBD1 matching over 7 bases. The CDR3 spans 16 residues. Germline CDR1 DFQATT, CDR2 SNEGSKA (reference sequence). The J segment lost 4 bases and the V segment lost 0 bases, leaving 11 bases of the junction unmatched.

The rearrangement joins TRBV9 to TRBJ2-4; 7 positions agree with TRBD1. The J call may be faulty, since TRBJ2-5 better matches the DNA end. Germline CDR1 reads SGDLS; CDR2 reads YYNGEE. The CDR3 contains 13 residues. This CDR3 reads CASSVDRAETQYF. CDR3 DNA: TGTGCCAGCAGCGTCGACAGGGCTGAGACCCAGTACTTC.

This clonotype was observed a single time. The chain employs TRBV18 and TRBJ1-2; maybe TRBD1 (5 bases). The CDR3 is 13 residues long. Germline CDR1 and CDR2: KGHSH and LQKENI. The ends were cut back, 2 bases at V and 6 bases at J, with 10 bases in the middle. CDR3 nucleotides: TGTGCCAGCTCACCAACGACAGAGAATGGCTACACCTTC. It is translated as CASSPTTENGYTF.

The rearrangement links TRBV20-1 to TRBJ2-5; TRBD2 agrees at 8 bases. Per germline, CDR1 DFQATT and CDR2 SNEGSKA (reference sequence). This CDR3 is built from 14 residues. V lost 8 bases, J lost 11 bases, and 19 bases stayed unmatched. This CDR3 is CSPASLAGQNEQYF. CDR3 nucleotides: TGCAGTCCCGCGAGTCTAGCGGGCCAGAATGAGCAGTACTTC.

The chain is built from TRBV20-1 and TRBJ2-7; 9 bases match TRBD2. Trimming took 1 base from V and 7 from J; bases not matched to a gene: 11. Germline lookup yields CDR1 DFQATT and CDR2 SNEGSKA (reference sequence). The CDR3 is made up of 15 amino acids. CDR3 amino acids: CSARVPSGISNEQYF. The CDR3 DNA reads as TGCAGTGCTAGAGTCCCTAGCGGGATCTCCAATGAGCAGTACTTC.

This chain joins TRBV9 and TRBJ1-2, with TRBD1 identical over 7 bases. Germline lookup yields CDR1 SGDLS and CDR2 YYNGEE. This CDR3 contains 14 residues. The junction had 4 bases not matched to a gene; V was cut back by 0 bases and J by 5 bases. This CDR3 is CASSVGHRGYGYTF. As DNA, the CDR3 is TGTGCCAGCAGCGTAGGACACAGGGGTTATGGCTACACCTTC.

This chain joins TRBV12-3 or TRBV12-4 and TRBJ1-1; TRBD1 matches 7 bases. The CDR3 contains 13 residues. V was clipped by 5 bases and J by 9 bases; unmatched bases: 9. The CDR3 here is CASSGDGTAQAFF. Written as DNA, the CDR3 is TGTGCCAGCAGTGGCGACGGGACAGCCCAAGCTTTCTTT.

This chain uses TRBV10-3 with TRBJ2-7; 10 nucleotides line up with TRBD2. V lost 9 bases to trimming and J lost 5 bases; unmatched junction nucleotides: 7. CDR3 size: 13 residues. Germline V CDR1 and CDR2: ENHRY, SYGVKD. The CDR3, as DNA: TGTGCCATTAAGGCTAGCGGGAGTGACGAGCAGTACTTC. This gives the protein CAIKASGSDEQYF.

The genes are TRBV10-2 and TRBJ2-4; no definite D call. Germline-derived CDR1 and CDR2 are WSHSY and SAAADI. The CDR3 loop spans 16 amino acids. The V and J ends lost 4 bases and 0 bases respectively, with 13 bases between them. DNA for the CDR3: TGCGCCAGCAGTGGGGTCGATACTTTAGCCAAAAACATTCAGTACTTC. It specifies CASSGVDTLAKNIQYF.

V is TRBV29-1 and J is TRBJ2-5; no clear D. The J call may be mistaken, given a closer DNA end match to TRBJ2-7. In germline, CDR1 is SQVTM, CDR2 ANQGSEA. This CDR3 is built from 12 residues. This CDR3 reads CSASTLHYEQYF. In DNA form, the CDR3 reads TGCAGCGCTTCGACACTCCACTACGAGCAGTACTTC.

This clonotype was observed a few times. The chain carries TRBV2 and TRBJ1-1; D ambiguous. V was pared by 7 bases and J by 2 bases, with 11 bases between. There are 13 residues in the CDR3. Germline loops: CDR1 SNHLY, CDR2 FYNNEI. The CDR3 loop is CASKAEVNTEAFF. CDR3 sequence (DNA): TGTGCCAGCAAGGCAGAGGTTAACACTGAAGCTTTCTTT.

This sequence joins TRBV9 and TRBJ2-5, with TRBD2 matching 7 bases. CDR1 is SGDLS, CDR2 YYNGEE, per germline. Losses at the gene ends were 0 bases for V and 5 bases for J; bases not matched to a gene: 4. CDR3 size: 14 residues. CDR3 amino acids: CASSVGPAGETQYF. Here the CDR3 DNA reads TGTGCCAGCAGCGTAGGCCCAGCGGGGGAGACCCAGTACTTC.

The J gene is TRBJ2-1, the V gene TRBV10-3; no clear D. The germline CDR1 and CDR2 sequences are ENHRY and SYGVKD. The V end was cut by 4 bases, the J end by 8 bases, with 9 bases between. CDR3 length: 12 residues. CDR3 coding DNA: TGTGCCATCAGTGGAACGTGGGATGAGCAGTTCTTC. Translated, it gives CAISGTWDEQFF.

The table lists this clonotype with a few counts. The gene calls are TRBV18 and TRBJ2-1; 10 bases agree with TRBD2. This CDR3 has 15 residues. The germline gives CDR1 KGHSH, CDR2 LQKENI. V gave up 8 bases and J gave up 0 bases; unmatched junction bases: 4. CDR3 protein: CASAGLASSYNEQFF. DNA for the CDR3: TGTGCCAGCGCGGGACTAGCGAGCTCCTACAATGAGCAGTTCTTC. Together with reference TRBV18 and TRBJ2-1, the CDR3 gives the full variable domain: NAGVMQNPRHLVRRRGQEARLRCSPMKGHSHVYWYRQLPEEGLKFMVYLQKENIIDESGMPKERFSAEFPKEGPSILRIQQVVRGDSAAYFCASAGLASSYNEQFFGPGTRLTVL.

V usage is TRBV7-2 and J usage is TRBJ1-5, with a possible D match to TRBD1 (5 bases). This CDR3 region has 15 residues. The germline CDR1 and CDR2 sequences are SGHTA and FQGNSA. V was cut by 4 bases and J by 6 bases, with 16 bases left in between. The CDR3 sequence: CASSSSGGSGQPQHF. CDR3 nucleotides: TGTGCCAGCAGCTCCTCCGGGGGGTCCGGTCAGCCCCAGCATTTT.

The chain couples TRBV29-1 to TRBJ2-5; 11 nucleotides agree with TRBD1. This CDR3 contains 14 residues. Germline-derived CDR1 and CDR2 are SQVTM and ANQGSEA. With 1 base clipped from V and 9 bases from J, the junction kept 7 bases outside the gene matches. The CDR3 region has the DNA TGCAGCGTTGAAGTGGGACAGGGGGTCGGGGCCCAGTACTTC. Its protein is CSVEVGQGVGAQYF.

The gene calls are TRBV21-1 and TRBJ2-7; no check of the table's D call, TRBD2, against the DNA was made. TRBV21-1 counts as a pseudogene. The CDR3 has 15 residues. CDR3 DNA: TGTGCCAGCAGCAAAGTGTATCAGGAGGGCTACGAGCAGTACTTC. This encodes CASSKVYQEGYEQYF.

The chain is built from TRBV19 and TRBJ2-1; 8 bases are shared with TRBD2. J lost 8 bases, V lost 4 bases, and 13 bases had no gene match. From germline, CDR1 is LNHDA and CDR2 SQIVND (reference sequence). The CDR3 length is 16 residues. The CDR3 protein is CASSNQGTGGLHEQFF. CDR3 nucleotides: TGTGCCAGTAGTAACCAAGGAACGGGAGGGCTACATGAGCAGTTCTTC.

To note about this clonotype: A much larger clone lies one base from this, so it may be a read error. The chain couples TRBV4-2 to TRBJ2-7; 11 bases match TRBD2. The CDR3 is made up of 17 amino acids. Germline CDR1 and CDR2: LGHNA and YNFKEQ. The DNA of the CDR3 is TGTGCCGGCAGCCTCCGGGACTTAGCGGGAGGGCCGGACGAGCAGTACTTC. Translated, it gives CAGSLRDLAGGPDEQYF.

As to this clonotype: One end of the junction varies from germline; a read error may be responsible. The rearrangement uses TRBV29-1 and TRBJ2-1, with 9 nucleotides matching TRBD1. Germline lookup yields CDR1 SQVTM and CDR2 ANQGSEA. This CDR3 has 14 residues. CDR3 sequence reads: CRVATGTGWNEQFF. DNA for the CDR3: TGCAGGGTTGCAACCGGGACAGGGTGGAATGAGCAGTTCTTC.

This clonotype was seen a handful of times. The chain couples TRBV9 to TRBJ2-5; D call uncertain. The CDR3 loop spans 14 amino acids. Germline V lookup: CDR1 SGDLS, CDR2 YYNGEE. The V end lost 0 bases, the J end lost 11 bases, and 17 bases lay between the germline ends. Here the CDR3 reads CASSVEMLDNEQYF. In DNA form, the CDR3 reads TGTGCCAGCAGCGTAGAAATGCTTGACAATGAGCAGTACTTC.

This chain uses TRBV24-1 with TRBJ1-2; no clear D. The germline CDR1 and CDR2 sequences are KGHDR and SFDVKD. The CDR3 loop spans 13 amino acids. Deletions cut 7 bases from V and 8 bases from J, with 16 bases between. CDR3 bases: TGTGCCACCAGAGACACGACGCCGGCAGGCTACACCTTC. Protein: CATRDTTPAGYTF.

This clonotype has only a few counts. The CDR3 sequence is CASRDPGTSGRANEQFF. Here the CDR3 DNA reads TGTGCCAGCAGAGATCCTGGGACTAGCGGGAGGGCCAATGAGCAGTTCTTC. The chain carries TRBV12-3 or TRBV12-4 and TRBJ2-1; 16 nucleotides agree with TRBD2. Losses at the gene ends were 6 bases for V and 6 bases for J; bases not matched to a gene: 8. This CDR3 region has 17 residues.

This clonotype was seen only a few times. The rearrangement joins TRBV18 to TRBJ2-7, with 9 bases fitting TRBD1. Per germline, CDR1 KGHSH and CDR2 LQKENI. V shed 3 bases and J 6 bases; nucleotides not matched to a gene: 9. The CDR3 spans 15 residues. The DNA of the CDR3 is TGTGCCAGCTCACCGTCCGGGACAGGGAGCGGCGAGCAGTACTTC. The encoded protein is CASSPSGTGSGEQYF. Full variable domain (remainder filled in from reference TRBV18 and TRBJ2-7): NAGVMQNPRHLVRRRGQEARLRCSPMKGHSHVYWYRQLPEEGLKFMVYLQKENIIDESGMPKERFSAEFPKEGPSILRIQQVVRGDSAAYFCASSPSGTGSGEQYFGPGTRLTVT.

The CDR3 DNA reads as TGTGCCTCCTCGGGGGGTATCAGTGACTACACCTTC. As protein: CASSGGISDYTF. V usage is TRBV24-1 and J usage is TRBJ1-2, with D perhaps TRBD1 (5 bases). Germline V CDR1 and CDR2: KGHDR, SFDVKD. The V end lost 12 bases, the J end lost 10 bases, and 20 bases lay between the germline ends. There are 12 residues in the CDR3.

The DNA for the CDR3 is TGCAGCGCCTCTAGCCGCTCCTACAATGAGCAGTACTTC. Its translation is CSASSRSYNEQYF. This chain links TRBV29-1 with TRBJ2-1, with a weak D call TRBD2 (5 bases). The DNA end favors TRBJ2-7, so the J call may be wrong. The germline CDR1 and CDR2 sequences are SQVTM and ANQGSEA. The CDR3 consists of 13 residues.

The rearrangement joins TRBV29-1 to TRBJ2-7; D gene unclear. Per germline, CDR1 SQVTM and CDR2 ANQGSEA. This CDR3 has 11 residues. V lost 0 bases, J lost 13 bases, and 13 bases lay in between. The CDR3 here is CSVEDGVAPYF. The CDR3 DNA follows: TGCAGCGTTGAAGATGGGGTAGCACCTTACTTC.

This clonotype was counted only a few times. The chain joins TRBV9 to TRBJ2-7; weak D call: TRBD1 (6 bases). Germline CDR1 and CDR2: SGDLS and YYNGEE. The germline V and J ends were trimmed by 4 bases and 5 bases, with 19 bases remaining between them. The CDR3 loop spans 15 amino acids. CDR3 DNA sequence: TGTGCCAGCAGCCCTCTAGGGGGATCTGTCCACGAGCAGTACTTC. Translated: CASSPLGGSVHEQYF. The full variable domain, rest sourced from reference TRBV9 and TRBJ2-7, is DSGVTQTPKHLITATGQRVTLRCSPRSGDLSVYWYQQSLDQGLQFLIQYYNGEERAKGNILERFSAQQFPDLHSELNLSSLELGDSALYFCASSPLGGSVHEQYFGPGTRLTVT.

This sequence joins TRBV12-5 and TRBJ1-4, with a possible D match to TRBD1 (6 bases). The CDR3 totals 16 residues. V lost 1 base and J 4 bases, leaving 13 bases between the germline ends. Germline lookup yields CDR1 LGHNT and CDR2 FRNRAP. In DNA, the CDR3 is TGTGCTAGTGGTTTGGGTAAGACAGGCGTTAATGAAAAACTGTTTTTT. As protein: CASGLGKTGVNEKLFF.

This chain joins TRBV7-9 and TRBJ2-1; D may be TRBD1 (6 bases). V shed 5 bases and J shed 2 bases, with 22 bases lying between them. Germline assignment: CDR1 SEHNR and CDR2 FQNEAQ (reference sequence). The CDR3 extends over 18 amino acids. Written as DNA, the CDR3 is TGTGCCAGCAGCACCACGGTGGGGGCGAGGGGTCCCTACAATGAGCAGTTCTTC. Residues: CASSTTVGARGPYNEQFF.

The CDR3 sequence: CASSLRGATNYGYTF. The CDR3 region has the DNA TGTGCCAGCAGTTTACGGGGGGCCACCAACTATGGCTACACCTTC. J is TRBJ1-2 and V is TRBV6-5; weak D call: TRBD1 (6 bases). This CDR3 comprises 15 residues. V was clipped by 4 bases and J by 2 bases, with 14 bases between them. CDR1 and CDR2 from the germline V gene are MNHEY and SVGAGI.